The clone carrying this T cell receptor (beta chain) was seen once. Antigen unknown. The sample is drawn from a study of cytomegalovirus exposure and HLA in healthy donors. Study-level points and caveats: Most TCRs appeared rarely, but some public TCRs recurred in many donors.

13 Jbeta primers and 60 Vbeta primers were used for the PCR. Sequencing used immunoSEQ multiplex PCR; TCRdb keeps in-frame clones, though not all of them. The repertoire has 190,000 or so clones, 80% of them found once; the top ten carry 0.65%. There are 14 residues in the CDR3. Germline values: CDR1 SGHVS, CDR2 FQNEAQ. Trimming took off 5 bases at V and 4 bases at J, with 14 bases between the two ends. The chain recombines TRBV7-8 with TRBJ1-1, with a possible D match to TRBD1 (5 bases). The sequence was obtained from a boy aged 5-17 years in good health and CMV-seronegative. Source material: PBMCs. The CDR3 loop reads CASSVLRVPTEAFF. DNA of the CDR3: TGTGCCAGCAGCGTCCTCAGGGTCCCCACTGAAGCTTTCTTT.